This TCR beta chain originates from a study of regulatory T cells in long-lasting Graves disease. The germline V gene has CDR1 LGHNT and CDR2 FRNRAP. The CDR3 has 15 residues. Trimming took 0 bases from V and 1 from J, leaving 9 bases between them. Specified time point: persistent/refractory GD, antithyroid drugs over 5 years with positive TRAb. RNA from PBMCs was the source of the TCR library. Through Arm-PCR of CDR3 regions and iRepertoire HTBI primers, TCR beta libraries were built. Under the authors' procedure: Identified across the samples were over 50 TRBV segments and 14 TRBJ segments. TCRdb analysed the multiplex PCR reads with MiXCR anew, one entry per CDR3 protein. The authors' filters were not applied to this entry. The sample gives a few hundred thousand distinct CDR3 sequences, around a quarter of which show up once; approximately 25% is in the top ten. This clonotype was seen many times.

J is TRBJ1-2 and V is TRBV12-5; no reliable D call. Specimen: peripheral blood mononuclear cells (PBMCs), collected when the disease was refractory, from a patient treated with antithyroid drugs. The sequence was obtained from a female donor with Graves disease. CDR3 loop: CASGLVIGGNYGYTF. The CDR3 coding sequence is TGTGCTAGTGGTTTGGTGATCGGAGGTAACTATGGCTACACCTTC.